Presented here are 6 T cell receptor beta chains from one specimen sequenced in a study of Ad26.COV2.S vaccination and SARS-CoV-2 variants. Measured with immunoSEQ multiplex PCR; TCRdb has only the in-frame clones, and not every one. The sample carries around 300,000 clones, approximately 87% recorded once. Treatment of the sample: around 19 received Ad26.COV2.S at low or high dose, single or two shots; roughly five received placebo; per-sample allocation not given. Samples were taken on day 63 after the first vaccine or placebo injection. Here the sequenced sample was peripheral blood, taken in a trial of Ad26.COV2.S vaccine versus placebo. The receptors were sampled from a person between 18 and 59 years old who received the Ad26.COV2.S COVID-19 vaccine or a placebo.

The chain recombines TRBV11-2 with TRBJ1-1; D is ambiguous. CDR1 and CDR2 from the germline V gene are SGHAT and FQNNGV. Trimming removed 5 bases from V and 7 bases from J, with 20 bases in between. The CDR3 spans 15 residues. The CDR3 loop reads CASSPRSWRLDEAFF. As DNA, the CDR3 is TGTGCCAGCAGCCCCAGGTCGTGGAGACTGGATGAAGCTTTCTTT.

The V gene is TRBV6-5, the J gene TRBJ1-1; D unclear. The CDR3 has 13 amino acids. Per germline, CDR1 MNHEY and CDR2 SVGAGI. V was cut by 4 bases and J by 5 bases, with 11 bases left in between. CDR3 nucleotides: TGTGCCAGCAGTTTATCCCGGGCAACTGAAGCTTTCTTT. Protein product: CASSLSRATEAFF.

V is TRBV6-2 or TRBV6-3 and J is TRBJ2-7; the match to TRBD2 covers 8 bases. Germline V CDR1 and CDR2: MNHEY, SVGEGT. CDR3 length: 14 amino acids. Trimming at V came to 5 bases and at J to 7 bases, leaving 10 bases not matched to a gene. The CDR3 protein is CASSKRAGVGEQYV. CDR3 DNA sequence: TGTGCCAGCAGTAAGCGAGCGGGAGTCGGTGAGCAGTACGTC.

The rearrangement links TRBV7-9 to TRBJ1-1; D remains unclear. The germline V and J ends were trimmed by 5 bases and 4 bases, with 8 bases remaining between them. The CDR3 loop spans 12 amino acids. Per germline, CDR1 SEHNR and CDR2 FQNEAQ (reference sequence). The CDR3 bases are TGTGCCAGCAGCCCCTGGAGCACTGAAGCTTTCTTT. This codes for CASSPWSTEAFF. Variable domain in full (rest from reference TRBV7-9 and TRBJ1-1): DTGVSQNPRHKITKRGQNVTFRCDPISEHNRLYWYRQTLGQGPEFLTYFQNEAQLEKSRLLSDRFSAERPKGSFSTLEIQRTEQGDSAMYLCASSPWSTEAFFGQGTRLTVV.

There are a few counts of this clone. This chain joins TRBV5-4 and TRBJ2-5; D might be TRBD1 (6 bases). Trimming removed 4 bases at V and 2 bases at J, with 12 bases between. This CDR3 contains 14 residues. Germline CDR1 reads SGHNT; CDR2 reads YYREEE (reference sequence). The CDR3 DNA follows: TGTGCCAGCAGCCCGGACAGCCTGCAAGAGACCCAGTACTTC. This sequence encodes CASSPDSLQETQYF.

As to this clone: The junction departs from germline at one end; a sequencing error may be responsible. This chain connects TRBV5-6 to TRBJ2-2; 7 bases fit TRBD2. CDR1 is SGHDT, CDR2 YYEEEE, per germline. The length of the CDR3 is 18 residues. Here the CDR3 DNA reads TGTGCCAGCACCTTGCGAGCATTCGGGACTACCAACACCGGGGAGCTGTTTTTT. Translated: CASTLRAFGTTNTGELFF.